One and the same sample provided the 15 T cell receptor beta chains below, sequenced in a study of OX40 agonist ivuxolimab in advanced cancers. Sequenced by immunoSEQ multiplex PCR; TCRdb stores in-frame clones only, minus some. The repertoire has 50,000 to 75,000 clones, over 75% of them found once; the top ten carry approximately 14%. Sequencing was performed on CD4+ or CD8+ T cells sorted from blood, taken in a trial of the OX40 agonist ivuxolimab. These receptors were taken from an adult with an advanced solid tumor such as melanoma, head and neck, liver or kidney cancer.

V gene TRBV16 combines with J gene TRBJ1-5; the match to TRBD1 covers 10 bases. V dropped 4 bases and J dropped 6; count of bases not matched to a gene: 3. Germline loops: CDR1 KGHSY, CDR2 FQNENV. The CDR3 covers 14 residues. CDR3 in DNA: TGTGCCAGCAGCCGAGGACAGGGGGTTCAGCCCCAGCATTTT. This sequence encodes CASSRGQGVQPQHF.

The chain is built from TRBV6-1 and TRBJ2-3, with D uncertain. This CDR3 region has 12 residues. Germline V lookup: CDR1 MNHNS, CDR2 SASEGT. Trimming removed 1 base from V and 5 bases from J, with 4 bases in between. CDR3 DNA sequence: TGTGCCAGCAGTGAAGGCGGAGATACGCAGTATTTT. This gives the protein CASSEGGDTQYF.

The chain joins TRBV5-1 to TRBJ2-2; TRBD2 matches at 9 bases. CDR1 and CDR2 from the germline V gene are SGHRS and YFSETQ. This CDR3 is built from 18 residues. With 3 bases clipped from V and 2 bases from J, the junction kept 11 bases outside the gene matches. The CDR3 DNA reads TGCGCCAGCAGCTGGTACTTAGCGGGAGACGGAAACACCGGGGAGCTGTTTTTT. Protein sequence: CASSWYLAGDGNTGELFF.

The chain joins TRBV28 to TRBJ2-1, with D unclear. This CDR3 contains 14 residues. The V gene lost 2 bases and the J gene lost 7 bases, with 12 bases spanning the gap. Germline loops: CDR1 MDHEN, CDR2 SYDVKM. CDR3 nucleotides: TGTGCCAGCAGTTTAACCAGGAACGGTAATGAGCAGTTCTTC. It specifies CASSLTRNGNEQFF. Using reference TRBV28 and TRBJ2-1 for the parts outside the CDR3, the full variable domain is DVKVTQSSRYLVKRTGEKVFLECVQDMDHENMFWYRQDPGLGLRLIYFSYDVKMKEKGDIPEGYSVSREKKERFSLILESASTNQTSMYLCASSLTRNGNEQFFGPGTRLTVL.

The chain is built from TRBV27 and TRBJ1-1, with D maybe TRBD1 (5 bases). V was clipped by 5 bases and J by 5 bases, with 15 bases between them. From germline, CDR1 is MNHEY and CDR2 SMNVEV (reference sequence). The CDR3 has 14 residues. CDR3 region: CASSGGVGWTEAFF. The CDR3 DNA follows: TGTGCCAGCAGTGGGGGGGTGGGATGGACTGAAGCTTTCTTT.

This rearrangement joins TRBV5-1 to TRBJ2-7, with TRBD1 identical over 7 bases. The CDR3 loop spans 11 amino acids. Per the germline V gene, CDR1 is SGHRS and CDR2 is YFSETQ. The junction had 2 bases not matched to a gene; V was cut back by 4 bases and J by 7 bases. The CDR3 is CASSDRVEQYF. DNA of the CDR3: TGCGCCAGCAGCGACAGGGTTGAGCAGTACTTC.

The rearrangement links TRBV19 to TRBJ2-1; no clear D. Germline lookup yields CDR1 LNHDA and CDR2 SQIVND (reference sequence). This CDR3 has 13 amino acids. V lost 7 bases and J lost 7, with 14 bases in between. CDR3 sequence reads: CASKEFEANEQFF. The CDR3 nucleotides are TGTGCCAGTAAAGAATTCGAGGCGAATGAGCAGTTCTTC. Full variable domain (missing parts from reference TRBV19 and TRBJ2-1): DGGITQSPKYLFRKEGQNVTLSCEQNLNHDAMYWYRQDPGQGLRLIYYSQIVNDFQKGDIAEGYSVSREKKESFPLTVTSAQKNPTAFYLCASKEFEANEQFFGPGTRLTVL.

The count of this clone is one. Written as DNA, the CDR3 is TGTGCCAGTAACGCAGGGTCTACAGATACGCAGTATTTT. It is translated as CASNAGSTDTQYF. The chain has TRBV19 and TRBJ2-3; a possible D gene is TRBD1 (5 bases). The CDR3 loop spans 13 amino acids. V was cut by 7 bases and J by 3 bases, with 11 bases left in between. Germline V CDR1 and CDR2: LNHDA, SQIVND (reference sequence).

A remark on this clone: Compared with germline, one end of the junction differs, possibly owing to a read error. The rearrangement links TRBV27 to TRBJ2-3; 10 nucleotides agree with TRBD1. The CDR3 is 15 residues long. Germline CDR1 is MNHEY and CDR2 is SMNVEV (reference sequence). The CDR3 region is CASSTGQGKTATQYF. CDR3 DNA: TGTGCCAGCAGTACGGGACAGGGGAAAACAGCTACGCAGTATTTT.

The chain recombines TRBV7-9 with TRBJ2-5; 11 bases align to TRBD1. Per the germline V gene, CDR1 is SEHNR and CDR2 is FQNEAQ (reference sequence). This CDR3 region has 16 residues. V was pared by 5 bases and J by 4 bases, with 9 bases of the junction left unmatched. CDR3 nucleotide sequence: TGTGCCAGCAGCGGAGGGACAGGGGGGTCCCTAGAGACCCAGTACTTC. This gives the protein CASSGGTGGSLETQYF. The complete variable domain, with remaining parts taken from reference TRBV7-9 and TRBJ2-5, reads DTGVSQNPRHKITKRGQNVTFRCDPISEHNRLYWYRQTLGQGPEFLTYFQNEAQLEKSRLLSDRFSAERPKGSFSTLEIQRTEQGDSAMYLCASSGGTGGSLETQYFGPGTRLLVL.

CDR3 sequence (DNA): TGTGCCCATTTTGGGACAGGGGTTGGCTACACCTTC. It encodes CAHFGTGVGYTF. The chain carries TRBV7-9 and TRBJ1-2; 10 bases match TRBD1. Trimming removed 11 bases from V and 7 bases from J; junction bases left unmatched: 7. The CDR3 extends over 12 amino acids. CDR1 is SEHNR, CDR2 FQNEAQ, per germline (reference sequence).

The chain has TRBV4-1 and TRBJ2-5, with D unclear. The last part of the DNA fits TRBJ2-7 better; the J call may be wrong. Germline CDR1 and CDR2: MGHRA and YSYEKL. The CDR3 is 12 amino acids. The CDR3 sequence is CASSHRNYEQYF. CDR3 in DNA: TGCGCCAGCAGCCATCGAAACTACGAGCAGTACTTC.

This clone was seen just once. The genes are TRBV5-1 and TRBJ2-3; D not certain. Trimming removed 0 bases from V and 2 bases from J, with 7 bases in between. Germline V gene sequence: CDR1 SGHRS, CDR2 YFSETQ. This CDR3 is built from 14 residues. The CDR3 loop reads CASSLDLNTDTQYF. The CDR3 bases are TGCGCCAGCAGCTTGGACCTTAACACAGATACGCAGTATTTT.

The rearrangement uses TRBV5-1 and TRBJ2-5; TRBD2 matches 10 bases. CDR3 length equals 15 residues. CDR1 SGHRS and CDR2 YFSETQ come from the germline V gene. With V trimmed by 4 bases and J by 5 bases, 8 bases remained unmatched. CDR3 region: CASSNPLAGDETQYF. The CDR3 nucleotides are TGCGCCAGCAGCAACCCCCTAGCGGGAGATGAGACCCAGTACTTC.

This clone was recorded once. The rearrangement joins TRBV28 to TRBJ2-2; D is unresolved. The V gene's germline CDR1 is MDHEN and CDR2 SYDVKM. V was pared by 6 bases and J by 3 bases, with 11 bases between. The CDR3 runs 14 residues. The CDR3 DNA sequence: TGTGCCAGCAGCCCTTTCGTGGACACCGGGGAGCTGTTTTTT. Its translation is CASSPFVDTGELFF. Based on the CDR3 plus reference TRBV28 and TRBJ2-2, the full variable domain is DVKVTQSSRYLVKRTGEKVFLECVQDMDHENMFWYRQDPGLGLRLIYFSYDVKMKEKGDIPEGYSVSREKKERFSLILESASTNQTSMYLCASSPFVDTGELFFGEGSRLTVL.